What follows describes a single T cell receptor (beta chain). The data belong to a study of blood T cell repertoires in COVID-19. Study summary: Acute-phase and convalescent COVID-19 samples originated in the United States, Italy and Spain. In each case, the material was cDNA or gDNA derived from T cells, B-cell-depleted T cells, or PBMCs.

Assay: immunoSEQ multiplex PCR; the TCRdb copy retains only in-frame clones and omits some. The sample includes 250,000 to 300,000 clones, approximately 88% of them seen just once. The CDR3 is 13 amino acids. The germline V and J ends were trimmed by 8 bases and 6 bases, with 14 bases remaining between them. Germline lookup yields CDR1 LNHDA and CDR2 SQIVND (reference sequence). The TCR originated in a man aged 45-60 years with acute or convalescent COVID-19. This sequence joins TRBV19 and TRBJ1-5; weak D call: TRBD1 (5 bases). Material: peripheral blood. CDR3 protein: CASGRGGGQPQHF. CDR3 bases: TGTGCCAGTGGAAGGGGCGGGGGTCAGCCCCAGCATTTT.